These 26 T cell receptor beta chains were all obtained from the same sample, sequenced in a study of T cell responses to AZD1222 COVID-19 vaccine. Libraries were prepared by immunoSEQ multiplex PCR; TCRdb keeps only in-frame clonotypes and omits some of them. The table has under 110,000 clones, more than 75% seen once. Specimen: peripheral blood, collected on day 0 of AZD1222 vaccination. The receptors originated from an adult in good health.

The V call is TRBV11-3, the J call TRBJ1-1, with 8 bases fitting TRBD1. The CDR3 contains 16 residues. Germline lookup yields CDR1 SGHNT and CDR2 YENEEA. Trimming cost V 1 base and J 5 bases; bases outside gene matches: 9. The DNA for the CDR3 is TGTGCCAGCAGCTTAGCAGGGGGCAGGTTCCGGACTGAAGCTTTCTTT. The encoded protein is CASSLAGGRFRTEAFF. Combining the CDR3 with reference TRBV11-3 and TRBJ1-1 gives the whole variable domain EAGVVQSPRYKIIEKKQPVAFWCNPISGHNTLYWYLQNLGQGPELLIRYENEEAVDDSQLPKDRFSAERLKGVDSTLKIQPAELGDSAVYLCASSLAGGRFRTEAFFGQGTRLTVV.

The V and J genes are TRBV30 and TRBJ2-3; D is undetermined. V was cut by 5 bases and J by 2 bases, with 5 bases left in between. The CDR3 extends over 11 amino acids. Germline V CDR1 and CDR2: GTSNPN, SVGIG (reference sequence). CDR3 in amino acids: CAWGVTDTQYF. The DNA of the CDR3 is TGTGCCTGGGGCGTCACAGATACGCAGTATTTT.

V and J are TRBV23-1 and TRBJ1-3; D is unclear. TRBV23-1 is filed as an ORF, its function uncertain. The CDR3 has 17 residues. Trimming cost V 2 bases and J 0 bases, with 14 bases left between them. DNA for the CDR3: TGCGCCAGCAGTCAACTCATCGCAGAAGGCTCTGGAAACACCATATATTTT. It specifies CASSQLIAEGSGNTIYF.

CDR3 coding DNA: TGTGCCATCAGGGGGACAGGGGGCTTGAACACTGAAGCTTTCTTT. The encoded protein is CAIRGTGGLNTEAFF. This chain joins TRBV10-3 and TRBJ1-1, with 12 bases that match TRBD1. This CDR3 region has 15 residues. V lost 6 bases and J lost 0; bases outside the gene matches: 2. CDR1 is ENHRY and CDR2 is SYGVKD in the germline V gene.

The chain carries TRBV3-1 (or the pseudogene TRBV3-2) and TRBJ2-7, with unresolved D. CDR1 is LGHDT, CDR2 YNNKEL, per germline (reference sequence). V lost 1 base and J lost 7, with 8 bases in between. The CDR3 has 12 amino acids. The DNA for the CDR3 is TGTGCCAGCAGCCAAGCGATCGGGGAGCAGTACTTC. Encoded protein: CASSQAIGEQYF.

The rearrangement links TRBV3-1 (or the pseudogene TRBV3-2) to TRBJ1-1, with 7 bases identical to TRBD1. V was pared by 5 bases and J by 6 bases, with 6 bases of the junction left unmatched. From germline, CDR1 is LGHDT and CDR2 YNNKEL (reference sequence). The CDR3 spans 13 residues. The CDR3 region is CASSAHRGAEAFF. The CDR3 region has the DNA TGTGCCAGCAGCGCTCACAGGGGTGCTGAAGCTTTCTTT.

This chain joins TRBV7-7 and TRBJ2-7; 9 bases are a match to TRBD2. V shed 1 base and J 4 bases; nucleotides not matched to a gene: 5. CDR3 length: 15 residues. Germline V lookup: CDR1 SSHAT, CDR2 FNYEAQ (reference sequence). CDR3 amino acids: CASSLDPSGTYEQYF. The CDR3 DNA is TGTGCCAGCAGCTTAGATCCTAGCGGGACGTACGAGCAGTACTTC.

This clone was seen just once. The J gene is TRBJ1-2, the V gene TRBV7-8; a weak D match, TRBD1 (6 bases). CDR1 and CDR2 from the germline V gene are SGHVS and FQNEAQ. The CDR3 covers 18 residues. Trimming left V 2 bases short and J 2 bases short, with 21 bases between. DNA for the CDR3: TGTGCCAGCAGCTTATCATCGAGGGGGTCCTTGTTAAACTATGGCTACACCTTC. It yields the protein CASSLSSRGSLLNYGYTF.

The V gene is TRBV3-1 (or the pseudogene TRBV3-2), the J gene TRBJ2-2; 11 nucleotides line up with TRBD2. J lost 3 bases, V lost 2 bases, and 11 bases had no gene match. Germline V gene sequence: CDR1 LGHDT, CDR2 YNNKEL (reference sequence). The CDR3 runs to 19 residues. The CDR3 DNA is TGTGCCAGCAGCCAATATCGAGGCGTTAGCGGGAGGGACACCGGGGAGCTGTTTTTT. Translated, it gives CASSQYRGVSGRDTGELFF.

The J gene is TRBJ2-5, the V gene TRBV7-3; no clear D. Trimming pared 5 bases from V and 4 bases from J, leaving 11 bases between. CDR1 and CDR2 from the germline V gene are SGHTA and FQGTGA. The CDR3 sequence is 13 residues long. The CDR3 reads CASSPGGLETQYF. CDR3 nucleotide sequence: TGTGCCAGCAGCCCGGGTGGGCTAGAGACCCAGTACTTC.

The V and J genes are TRBV25-1 and TRBJ2-7, with TRBD2 as a possible D gene (6 bases). This CDR3 region has 11 residues. Trimming took 8 bases from V and 7 from J, leaving 12 bases between them. The germline V gene encodes CDR1 MGHDK and CDR2 SYGVNS. CDR3 nucleotides: TGTGCCAGCTCTCCGGGGAGGGAGCAGTACTTC. This gives the protein CASSPGREQYF.

The J gene is TRBJ1-2, the V gene TRBV15; a possible D gene is TRBD1 (6 bases). Trimming removed 0 bases at V and 4 bases at J, with 9 bases between. The CDR3 runs to 14 residues. Germline CDR1 LNHNV, CDR2 YYDKDF (reference sequence). The CDR3 region has the DNA TGTGCCACCAGCAGAGAAGGGGGAGGCTATGGCTACACCTTC. Its translation is CATSREGGGYGYTF.

The gene calls are TRBV7-9 and TRBJ2-1; perhaps TRBD2 as D (6 bases). Trimming pared 2 bases from V and 8 bases from J, leaving 16 bases between. The CDR3 spans 15 residues. The germline V gene encodes CDR1 SEHNR and CDR2 FQNEAQ (reference sequence). The CDR3: CASSLSSSRRDEQFF. The CDR3 region has the DNA TGTGCCAGCAGCTTATCCAGCTCCCGGAGGGATGAGCAGTTCTTC. The full variable domain, rest sourced from reference TRBV7-9 and TRBJ2-1, is DTGVSQNPRHKITKRGQNVTFRCDPISEHNRLYWYRQTLGQGPEFLTYFQNEAQLEKSRLLSDRFSAERPKGSFSTLEIQRTEQGDSAMYLCASSLSSSRRDEQFFGPGTRLTVL.

V gene TRBV5-4 combines with J gene TRBJ2-7, with 8 bases aligning to TRBD1. The CDR3 length is 13 residues. The V and J ends lost 3 bases and 7 bases, in that order; junction bases with no gene match: 6. The germline CDR1 and CDR2 sequences are SGHNT and YYREEE (reference sequence). This chain's CDR3 is CASSWQGAWEQYF. The CDR3 DNA sequence: TGTGCCAGCAGCTGGCAGGGGGCTTGGGAGCAGTACTTC.

V gene TRBV28 combines with J gene TRBJ2-7; a weak D match, TRBD2 (7 bases). The V end was cut by 7 bases, the J end by 3 bases, with 22 bases between. Per the germline V gene, CDR1 is MDHEN and CDR2 is SYDVKM. This CDR3 has 16 residues. CDR3 amino acids: CASTTEGGYHLYEQYF. The CDR3 bases are TGTGCCAGCACCACTGAGGGGGGGTACCATCTCTACGAGCAGTACTTC.

This clone was detected only once. The chain has TRBV18 and TRBJ1-5; a possible D gene is TRBD1 (5 bases). This CDR3 contains 15 residues. Trimming took 3 bases from V and 4 from J, leaving 13 bases between them. The V gene's germline CDR1 is KGHSH and CDR2 LQKENI. The CDR3 loop is CASSPQGSGNQPQHF. CDR3 bases: TGTGCCAGCTCACCTCAGGGTTCGGGGAATCAGCCCCAGCATTTT.

This chain uses TRBV10-3 with TRBJ1-2; D remains ambiguous. The V end was cut by 2 bases, the J end by 5 bases, with 18 bases between. The germline gives CDR1 ENHRY, CDR2 SYGVKD. The CDR3 totals 16 residues. The CDR3 DNA is TGTGCCATCAGTGAGGGAGGGCAGGCAAATCCTTATGGCTACACCTTC. Its translation: CAISEGGQANPYGYTF.

This clone was recorded only once. In DNA form, the CDR3 reads TGTGCCAGCAGCCAAGATTCCCTTGCCTCGGACGAGCAGTACTTC. This gives the protein CASSQDSLASDEQYF. This chain connects TRBV4-2 to TRBJ2-7; no firm D call. Germline V gene sequence: CDR1 LGHNA, CDR2 YNFKEQ. Trimming cost V 0 bases and J 5 bases, with 14 bases left between them. The CDR3 is made up of 15 amino acids.

V gene TRBV21-1 combines with J gene TRBJ2-7; TRBD1 reflects the table's D call only, with no check against the DNA. TRBV21-1 is assigned pseudogene status. This CDR3 is 22 amino acids long. CDR3 residues: CASSNRSFRDFGRASRFYEQYF. The CDR3 DNA follows: TGTGCCAGCAGCAACCGTTCCTTCAGGGATTTTGGCAGGGCCAGTCGCTTTTACGAGCAGTACTTC.

The chain couples TRBV7-9 to TRBJ2-1; 7 nucleotides line up with TRBD1. Germline V gene lookup returns CDR1 SEHNR and CDR2 FQNEAQ (reference sequence). The V and J ends lost 5 bases and 6 bases, in that order; junction bases with no gene match: 10. The CDR3 totals 15 residues. CDR3 DNA: TGTGCCAGCAGCGGACCGACAGGGTCCCTCAATGAGCAGTTCTTC. This encodes CASSGPTGSLNEQFF.

The chain employs TRBV12-3 or TRBV12-4 and TRBJ1-1; no clear D gene. The CDR3 runs to 13 residues. V was shortened by 5 bases and J by 8 bases, with 15 bases between the two germline ends. CDR3 amino acids: CASSPLEGTEAFF. The CDR3 coding sequence is TGTGCCAGCAGTCCCCTGGAGGGAACCGAAGCTTTCTTT.

As to this clone: Within the sample, other DNA sequences also encode this same CDR3. The chain has TRBV11-2 and TRBJ1-1, with 9 positions matching TRBD1. The CDR3 spans 15 residues. Germline V gene data show CDR1 as SGHAT and CDR2 as FQNNGV. The V segment lost 0 bases and the J segment 4 bases; nucleotides outside the gene matches: 3. CDR3 sequence reads: CASSLEGTGSTEAFF. The CDR3 region has the DNA TGTGCCAGCAGCTTAGAGGGGACAGGGAGCACTGAAGCTTTCTTT.

The rearrangement links TRBV4-2 to TRBJ1-5, with D maybe TRBD1 (6 bases). CDR1 is LGHNA, CDR2 YNFKEQ, per germline. The CDR3 has 16 residues. Trimming pared 6 bases from V and 4 bases from J, leaving 19 bases between. DNA of the CDR3: TGTGCCAGCAGACAAAGCGGGGGGCAGGGTAATCAGCCCCAGCATTTT. Protein sequence: CASRQSGGQGNQPQHF.

This chain links TRBV5-1 with TRBJ1-1; tentatively, D is TRBD1 (6 bases). V lost 4 bases, J lost 4 bases, and 20 bases lay in between. CDR1 and CDR2 (germline): SGHRS, YFSETQ. The CDR3 length is 16 residues. The CDR3 sequence: CASSAGSTGVSTEAFF. The CDR3 region has the DNA TGCGCCAGCAGCGCCGGGTCGACAGGAGTGAGCACTGAAGCTTTCTTT.

The CDR3 here is CASRTGMVTDTQYF. DNA of the CDR3: TGCGCCAGCAGGACAGGGATGGTTACAGATACGCAGTATTTT. The chain carries TRBV10-2 and TRBJ2-3; 7 positions match TRBD1. The junction had 6 bases not matched to a gene; V was cut back by 6 bases and J by 3 bases. Germline lookup yields CDR1 WSHSY and CDR2 SAAADI. The CDR3 is 14 amino acids.

CDR3 DNA sequence: TGTGCCAGCAGCTCGACAGATACCGGGGAGCTGTTTTTT. Its translation is CASSSTDTGELFF. This chain links TRBV7-3 with TRBJ2-2, with D perhaps matching TRBD1 (5 bases). Germline CDR1 and CDR2: SGHTA and FQGTGA. CDR3 size: 13 residues. V shed 4 bases and J shed 5 bases, with 8 bases lying between them.